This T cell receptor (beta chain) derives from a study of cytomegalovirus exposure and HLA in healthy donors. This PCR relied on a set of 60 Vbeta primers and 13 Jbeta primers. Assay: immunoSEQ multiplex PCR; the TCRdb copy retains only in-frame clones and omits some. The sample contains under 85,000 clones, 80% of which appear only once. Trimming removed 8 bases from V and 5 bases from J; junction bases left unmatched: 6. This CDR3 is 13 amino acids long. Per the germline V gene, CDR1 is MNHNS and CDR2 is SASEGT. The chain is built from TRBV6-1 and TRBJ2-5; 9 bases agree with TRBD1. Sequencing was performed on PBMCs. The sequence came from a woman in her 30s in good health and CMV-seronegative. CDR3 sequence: CASGGTGYETQYF. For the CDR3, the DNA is TGTGCCAGCGGGGGGACAGGGTACGAGACCCAGTACTTC.